The clone carrying this TCR beta chain occurred many times. Its specificity is unknown. This sample was included in a study of CD8 T cells in ankylosing spondylitis. Study-level findings and limits: Typical of ankylosing spondylitis blood, it appeared, was a TCR beta motif of 7 or 8 highly homologous variants.

Via MiXCR, TCRdb re-called the 5' RACE reads, giving one row per CDR3 protein. The table lists about 200,000 distinct CDR3 sequences, about a quarter of them singletons, with 5% to 8% in the top ten. This TCR derives from a male donor with ankylosing spondylitis or in good health (not recorded which). The sequenced sample was blood, either unsorted or a sorted T cell fraction (not recorded which).

CDR3 sequence (DNA): TGTGCCATCAGTGAAGCGGGAGGGAGCACAGATACGCAGTATTTT. This codes for CAISEAGGSTDTQYF. The chain uses TRBV10-3 and TRBJ2-3; 10 bases map to TRBD2. Germline trimming cut 3 bases from V and 0 bases from J; bases unmatched to any gene: 0. In germline, CDR1 is ENHRY, CDR2 SYGVKD. The CDR3 is 15 residues long.